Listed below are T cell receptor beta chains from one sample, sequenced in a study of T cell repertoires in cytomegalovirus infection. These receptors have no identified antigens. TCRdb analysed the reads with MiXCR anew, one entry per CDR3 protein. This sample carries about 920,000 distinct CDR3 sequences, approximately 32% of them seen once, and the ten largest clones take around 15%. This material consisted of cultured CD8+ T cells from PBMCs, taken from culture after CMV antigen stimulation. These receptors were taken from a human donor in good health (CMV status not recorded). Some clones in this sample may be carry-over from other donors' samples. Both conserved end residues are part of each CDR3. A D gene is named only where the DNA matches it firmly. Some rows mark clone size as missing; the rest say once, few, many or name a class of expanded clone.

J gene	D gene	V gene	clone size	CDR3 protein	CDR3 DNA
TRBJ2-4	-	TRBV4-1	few	CASSQPNLAKNIQYF	TGCGCCAGCAGCCAACCCAATCTAGCCAAAAACATTCAGTACTTC
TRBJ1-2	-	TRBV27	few	CASSFSGISAQGYTF	TGTGCCAGCAGTTTCTCGGGGATCTCAGCGCAGGGCTACACCTTC
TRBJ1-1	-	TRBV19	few	CASSKFGNTEAFF	TGTGCCAGTAGTAAGTTCGGGAACACTGAAGCTTTCTTT
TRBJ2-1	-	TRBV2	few	CASSRPHVTGATDEQFF	TGTGCCAGCAGTCGACCTCATGTGACCGGAGCAACTGATGAGCAGTTCTTC
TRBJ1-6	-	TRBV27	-	CASSLEGVPSSYNSPLHF	TGTGCCAGCAGTTTAGAAGGGGTGCCGAGCTCCTATAATTCACCCCTCCACTTT
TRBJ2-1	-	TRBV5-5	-	CVSDKSYNEQFF	TGTGTCAGCGACAAGTCCTACAATGAGCAGTTCTTC
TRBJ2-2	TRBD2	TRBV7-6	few	CASSSGAGPAGTGELFF	TGTGCTAGCAGCTCTGGAGCGGGGCCCGCCGGAACCGGGGAGCTGTTTTTT
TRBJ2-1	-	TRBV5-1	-	CASRSGIGAYNEQFF	TGCGCCAGCCGAAGCGGAATTGGCGCCTACAATGAGCAGTTCTTC
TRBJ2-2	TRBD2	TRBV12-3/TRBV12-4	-	CASSFGLAGPSNTGELFF	TGTGCCAGCAGTTTCGGACTAGCGGGGCCATCGAACACCGGGGAGCTGTTTTTT
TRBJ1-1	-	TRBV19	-	CASSIRAGEISEAFF	TGTGCCAGTAGTATCCGAGCCGGGGAAATATCTGAAGCTTTCTTT
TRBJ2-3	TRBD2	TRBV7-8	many	CASSPRLAGGTDTQYF	TGTGCCAGCAGCCCTCGACTAGCGGGGGGTACAGATACGCAGTATTTT
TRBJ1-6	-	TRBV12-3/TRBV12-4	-	CASSPTVYNSPLHF	TGTGCCAGCAGTCCGACAGTCTATAATTCACCCCTCCACTTT
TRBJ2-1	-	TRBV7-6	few	CASSPDGGRDNEQFF	TGTGCCAGCAGCCCCGATGGGGGCCGGGACAATGAGCAGTTCTTC
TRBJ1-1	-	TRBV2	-	CASSEYKVGSGTEAFF	TGTGCCAGCAGTGAATACAAAGTGGGGTCGGGCACTGAAGCTTTCTTT
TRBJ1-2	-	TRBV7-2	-	CASSLSRLGPTHGYTF	TGTGCCAGCAGCTTATCCCGCCTGGGTCCCACTCATGGCTACACCTTC
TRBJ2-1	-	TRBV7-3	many	CASSLIRSRAGRHNEQFF	TGTGCCAGCAGCTTAATCCGTAGCCGGGCCGGTCGCCACAATGAGCAGTTCTTC
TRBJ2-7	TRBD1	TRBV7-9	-	CASSLSEEGTGTYEQYF	TGTGCCAGCAGCTTATCAGAGGAGGGGACAGGAACCTACGAGCAGTACTTC
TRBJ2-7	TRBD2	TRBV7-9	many	CASSFPSAGGPPEVEGGYEQYF	TGTGCCAGCAGCTTCCCCTCAGCGGGGGGCCCGCCGGAGGTCGAAGGGGGATACGAGCAGTACTTC
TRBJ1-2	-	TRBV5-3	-	CASGTGSNYGYTF	TGTGCCAGCGGTACAGGGAGCAACTATGGCTACACCTTC
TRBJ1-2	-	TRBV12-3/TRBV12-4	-	CASSLDSQLYGYTF	TGTGCCAGCAGTTTGGACAGTCAGCTCTATGGCTACACCTTC
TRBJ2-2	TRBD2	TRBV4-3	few	CASSQVVLGTSGLANTGELFF	TGCGCCAGCAGCCAAGTCGTATTGGGGACTAGCGGGCTCGCGAACACCGGGGAGCTGTTTTTT
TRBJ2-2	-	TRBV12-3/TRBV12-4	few	CASSRGDRELFF	TGTGCCAGCAGTCGAGGGGACCGGGAGCTGTTTTTT